Sequencing of this T cell receptor (beta chain) was carried out in a study of blood T cell repertoires in COVID-19. Method: immunoSEQ multiplex PCR; TCRdb's copy keeps in-frame clones and lacks some. Seen here are 150,000 to 200,000 clones, roughly four fifths observed once, and the top ten hold 9.5% to 13%. Trimming took 8 bases from V and 6 from J; bases not matched to a gene: 4. There are 11 residues in the CDR3. Germline V gene lookup returns CDR1 LNHDA and CDR2 SQIVND (reference sequence). This clone was counted a single time. The rearrangement links TRBV19 to TRBJ2-7, with TRBD1 matching over 7 bases. The sample consisted of peripheral blood. The receptor was isolated from a human donor in a cohort sampled during active COVID-19. CDR3 in amino acids: CASGQVPEQYF. The DNA for the CDR3 is TGTGCCAGTGGACAGGTTCCCGAGCAGTACTTC.